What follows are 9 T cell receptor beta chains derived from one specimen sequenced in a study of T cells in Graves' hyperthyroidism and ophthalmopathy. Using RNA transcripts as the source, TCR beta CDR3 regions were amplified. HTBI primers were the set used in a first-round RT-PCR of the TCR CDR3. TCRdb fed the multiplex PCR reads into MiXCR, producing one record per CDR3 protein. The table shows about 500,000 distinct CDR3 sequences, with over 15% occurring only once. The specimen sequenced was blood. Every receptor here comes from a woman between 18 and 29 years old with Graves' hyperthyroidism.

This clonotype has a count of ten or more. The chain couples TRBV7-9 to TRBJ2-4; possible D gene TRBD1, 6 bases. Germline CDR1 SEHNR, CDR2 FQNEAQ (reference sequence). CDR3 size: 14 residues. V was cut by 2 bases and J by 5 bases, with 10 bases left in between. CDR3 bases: TGTGCCAGCAGCTTAAGCAGGGGACAAAACATTCAGTACTTC. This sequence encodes CASSLSRGQNIQYF.

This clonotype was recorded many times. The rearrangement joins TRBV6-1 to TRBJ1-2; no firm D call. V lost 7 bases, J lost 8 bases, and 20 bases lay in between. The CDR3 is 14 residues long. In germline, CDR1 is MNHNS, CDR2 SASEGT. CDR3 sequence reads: CASITGFASHGYTF. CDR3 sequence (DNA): TGTGCCAGCATAACTGGCTTCGCGTCTCACGGCTACACCTTC.

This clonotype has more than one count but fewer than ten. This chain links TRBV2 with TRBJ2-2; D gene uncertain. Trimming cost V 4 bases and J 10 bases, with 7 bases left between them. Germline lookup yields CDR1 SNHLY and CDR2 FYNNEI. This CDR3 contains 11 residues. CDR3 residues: CASSGQAELFF. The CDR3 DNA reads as TGTGCCAGCAGTGGGCAAGCGGAGCTGTTTTTT.

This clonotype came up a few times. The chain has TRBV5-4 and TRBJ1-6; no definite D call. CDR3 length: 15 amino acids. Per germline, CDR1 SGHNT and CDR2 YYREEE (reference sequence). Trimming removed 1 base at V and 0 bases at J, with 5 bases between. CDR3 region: CASSLYSSYNSPLHF. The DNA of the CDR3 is TGTGCCAGCAGCTTGTACAGCTCCTATAATTCACCCCTCCACTTT.

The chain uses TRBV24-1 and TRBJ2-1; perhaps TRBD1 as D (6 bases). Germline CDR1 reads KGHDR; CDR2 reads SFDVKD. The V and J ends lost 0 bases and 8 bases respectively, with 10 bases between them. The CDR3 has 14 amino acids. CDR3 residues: CATSDLSGDDEQFF. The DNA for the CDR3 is TGTGCCACCAGTGATTTGTCAGGGGACGATGAGCAGTTCTTC.

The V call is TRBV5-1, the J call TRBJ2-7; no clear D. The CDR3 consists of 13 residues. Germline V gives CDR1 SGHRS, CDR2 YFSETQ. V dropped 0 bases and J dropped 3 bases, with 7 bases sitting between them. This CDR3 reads CASSLAYGYEQYF. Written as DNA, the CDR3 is TGCGCCAGCAGCTTGGCCTATGGCTACGAGCAGTACTTC.

The CDR3 region has the DNA TGTGCCAGTAGTAAACAGGGGGATAGCAATCAGCCCCAGCATTTT. As protein: CASSKQGDSNQPQHF. This rearrangement joins TRBV19 to TRBJ1-5; 8 nucleotides agree with TRBD1. CDR1 LNHDA and CDR2 SQIVND come from the germline V gene (reference sequence). Trimming at V came to 4 bases and at J to 0 bases, leaving 2 bases not matched to a gene. The CDR3 extends over 15 amino acids.

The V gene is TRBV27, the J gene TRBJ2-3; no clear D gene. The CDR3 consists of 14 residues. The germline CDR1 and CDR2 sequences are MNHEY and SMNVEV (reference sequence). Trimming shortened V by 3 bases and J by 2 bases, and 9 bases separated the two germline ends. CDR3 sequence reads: CASSFSRSTDTQYF. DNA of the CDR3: TGTGCCAGCAGTTTCAGTCGCTCCACAGATACGCAGTATTTT.

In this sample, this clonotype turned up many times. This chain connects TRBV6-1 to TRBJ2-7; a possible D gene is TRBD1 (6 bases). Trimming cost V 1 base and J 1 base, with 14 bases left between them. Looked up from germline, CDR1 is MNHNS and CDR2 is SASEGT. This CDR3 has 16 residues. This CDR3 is CASSEDGRGPSYEQYF. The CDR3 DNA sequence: TGTGCCAGCAGTGAAGATGGCAGGGGCCCATCCTACGAGCAGTACTTC.